The sequence of this T cell receptor beta chain was determined in a study of T cells after yellow fever vaccination (dated by TCRdb to 2018 to 2020). Regarding the study in general: The SMART-Seq v4 Ultra Low Input RNA kit was used to prepare libraries from fractions with low cell numbers. To follow T-cell clones before and after both primary and booster YFV17D yellow fever vaccination, bulk TCR alpha and beta repertoires underwent longitudinal sequencing. Two healthy male donors made up the cohort, one aged 18 to 29 years and the other aged 30 to 40 years. Bulk PBMC replicates and cell subsets were isolated from blood drawn at multiple timepoints before and after both primary and secondary immunization.

Sequencer: Illumina NovaSeq 6000. TCR cDNA was made using 5'RACE template switching, a step that added a universal primer site and unique molecular identifiers. Priming of cDNA synthesis was performed from both the TCR alpha and TCR beta constant segments. Library amplification used two PCR steps, and the second PCR step added sample barcodes and sequencing adapters. Libraries were sequenced on Illumina HiSeq 2500 (2x100 bp) or NovaSeq (2x150 bp). As for how the authors treated the data: MIGEC was used to demultiplex reads and collapse the reads into UMI consensus sequences, and MiXCR was used for V(D)J alignment. Using edgeR on replicate PBMC samples, clonotypes were called vaccine-responding if FDR was below 0.01 and the log2 fold change was above 5 up to day 15. CD4 or CD8 identity was assigned to each bulk clonotype according to whether the clonotype was present at higher abundance in the sequenced CD4 repertoire or the sequenced CD8 repertoire. Starting from the raw public reads, TCRdb applied fastp trimming at Q25, assembled clones with MiXCR and retained in-frame beta chains. Each CDR3 protein appears once, grouped with its most common genes and DNA. The V and J calls, along with clone size, are taken from TCRdb and not from the paper's own processing. The sample data list 170,000 or so distinct CDR3 sequences, and roughly 9% of these were observed just once. The ten largest clonotypes hold roughly 40% of the sample.

On the study overall, not on this receptor specifically: A small share of clonotypes was detected in both CD4 and CD8 compartments, with the overlap likely arising from convergent recombination. Only two donors were included in the study, so the extent to which the findings can be generalized is limited. Most clones expanded after primary vaccination (almost 98% of CD4 and approximately 86% of CD8) were re-detected after the booster, suggesting that broad memory maintenance occurred. Because abundant contaminating clonotypes from the bulk population could be contained in FACS-sorted repertoires, computational filtering was required. Compared with the primary T-cell response, the secondary T-cell response was faster but weaker, reaching its peak on day 5 rather than on day 15.

The sample's treatment or condition label is to be understood as: live attenuated yellow fever vaccine strain. A standard Ficoll-Paque protocol was used to isolate PBMCs from peripheral blood. CD4 and CD8 T-cell fractions were isolated with Dynabeads CD4 and CD8 positive selection kits. TriZol was used to extract RNA from bulk PBMCs, CD4 and CD8 fractions, and dextramer-positive and dextramer-negative fractions. The CDR3, from cysteine to phenylalanine, totals 11 residues. CDR3 DNA is the only sequence kept; it has 33 bases, read in frame from the first base. V sheds 3 bases and J sheds 7 bases, leaving 6 bases between their ends. Points on this clonotype: What antigen it recognizes has not been identified. No much larger clone is present one base from it, and per-base qualities are unavailable.

This TCR was recovered from a man aged 18-30 years who received the YFV17D yellow fever vaccine. The chain employs TRBV12-3 or TRBV12-4 and TRBJ1-1, with the D gene call left open. This specimen consisted of CD8+ T cells sorted from PBMCs, obtained 45 days after the yellow fever booster vaccination. The sequence in DNA is TGTGCCAGCAGTTTCGGGATTGAAGCTTTCTTT. It encodes CASSFGIEAFF.